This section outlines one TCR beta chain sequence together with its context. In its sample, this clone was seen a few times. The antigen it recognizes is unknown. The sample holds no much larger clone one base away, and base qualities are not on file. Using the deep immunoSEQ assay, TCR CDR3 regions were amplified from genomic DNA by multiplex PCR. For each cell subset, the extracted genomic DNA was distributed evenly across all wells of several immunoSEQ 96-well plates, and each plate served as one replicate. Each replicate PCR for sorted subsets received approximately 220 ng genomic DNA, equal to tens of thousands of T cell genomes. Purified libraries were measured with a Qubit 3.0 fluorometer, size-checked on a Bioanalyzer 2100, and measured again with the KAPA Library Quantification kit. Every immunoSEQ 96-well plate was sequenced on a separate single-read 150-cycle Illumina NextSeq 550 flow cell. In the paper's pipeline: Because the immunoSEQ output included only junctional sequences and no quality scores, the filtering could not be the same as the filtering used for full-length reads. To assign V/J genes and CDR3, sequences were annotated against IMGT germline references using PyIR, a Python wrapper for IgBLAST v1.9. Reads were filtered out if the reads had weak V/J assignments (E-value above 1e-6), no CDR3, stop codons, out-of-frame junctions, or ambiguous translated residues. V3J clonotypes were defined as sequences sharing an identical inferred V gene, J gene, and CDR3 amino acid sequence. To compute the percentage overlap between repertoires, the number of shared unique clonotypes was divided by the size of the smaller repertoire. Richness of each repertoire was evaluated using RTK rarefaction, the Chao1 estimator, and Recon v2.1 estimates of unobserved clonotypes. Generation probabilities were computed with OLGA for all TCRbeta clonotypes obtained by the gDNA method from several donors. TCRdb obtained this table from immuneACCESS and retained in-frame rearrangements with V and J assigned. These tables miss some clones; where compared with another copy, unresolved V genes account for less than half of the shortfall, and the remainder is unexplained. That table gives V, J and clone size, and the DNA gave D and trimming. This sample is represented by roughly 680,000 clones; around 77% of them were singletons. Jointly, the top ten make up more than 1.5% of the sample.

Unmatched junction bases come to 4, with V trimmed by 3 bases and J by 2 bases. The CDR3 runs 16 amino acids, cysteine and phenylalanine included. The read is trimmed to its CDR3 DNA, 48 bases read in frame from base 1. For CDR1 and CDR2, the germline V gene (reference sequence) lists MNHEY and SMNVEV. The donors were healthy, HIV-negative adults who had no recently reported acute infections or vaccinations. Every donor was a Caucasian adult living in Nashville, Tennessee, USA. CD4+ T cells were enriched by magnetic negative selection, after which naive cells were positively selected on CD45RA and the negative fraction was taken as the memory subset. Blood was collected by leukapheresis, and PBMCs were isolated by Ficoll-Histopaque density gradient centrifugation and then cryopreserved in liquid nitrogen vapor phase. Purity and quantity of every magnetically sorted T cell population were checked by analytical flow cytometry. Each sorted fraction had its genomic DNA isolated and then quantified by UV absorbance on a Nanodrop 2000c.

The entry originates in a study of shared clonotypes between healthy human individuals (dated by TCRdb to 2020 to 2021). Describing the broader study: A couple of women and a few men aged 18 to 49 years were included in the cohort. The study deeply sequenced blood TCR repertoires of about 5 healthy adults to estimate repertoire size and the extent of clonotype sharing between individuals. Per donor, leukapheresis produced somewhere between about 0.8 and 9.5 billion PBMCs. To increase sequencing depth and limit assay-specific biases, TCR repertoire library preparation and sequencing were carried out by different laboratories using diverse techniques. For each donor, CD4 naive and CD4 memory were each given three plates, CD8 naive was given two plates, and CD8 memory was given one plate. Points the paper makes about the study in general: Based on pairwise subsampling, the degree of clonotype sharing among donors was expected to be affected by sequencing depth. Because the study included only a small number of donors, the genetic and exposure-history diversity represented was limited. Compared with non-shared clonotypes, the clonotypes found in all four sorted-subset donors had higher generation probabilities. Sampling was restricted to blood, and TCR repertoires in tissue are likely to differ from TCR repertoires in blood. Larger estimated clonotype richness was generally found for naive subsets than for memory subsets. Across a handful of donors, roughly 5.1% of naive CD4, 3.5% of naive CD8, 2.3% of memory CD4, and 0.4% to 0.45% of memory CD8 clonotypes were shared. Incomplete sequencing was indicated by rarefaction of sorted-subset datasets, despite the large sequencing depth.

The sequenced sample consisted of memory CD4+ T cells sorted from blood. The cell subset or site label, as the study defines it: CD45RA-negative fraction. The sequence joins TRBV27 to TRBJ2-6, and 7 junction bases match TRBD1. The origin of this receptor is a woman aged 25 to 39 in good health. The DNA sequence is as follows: TGTGCCAGCAGTTTTGGCCAGGGGGCTGGGGCCAACGTCCTGACTTTC. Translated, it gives CASSFGQGAGANVLTF.